A selection of T cell receptor beta chains follows, all from one sample in a study of blood T cell repertoires in COVID-19. Produced via immunoSEQ multiplex PCR; TCRdb's table is partial and in-frame only. The sample consists of around 130,000 clones, just under 85% of them appearing once. Sequenced sample: peripheral blood. The receptors were gathered from a human donor in a cohort sampled during active COVID-19. Both conserved end residues are part of each CDR3. Each record gives: D gene, J gene, clone size, CDR3 length, V gene, CDR3 protein, CDR3 DNA. D genes are given only for firm matches. Only some rows state a clone size, as once, few, many or a class for expanded clones.

>-|TRBJ2-3|-|14|TRBV6-6
CASRVTRSTDTQYF
TGTGCCAGCAGGGTAACTAGGAGCACAGATACGCAGTATTTT
>-|TRBJ1-1|-|13|TRBV6-5
CASSPSRDTEAFF
TGTGCCAGCAGCCCATCGAGGGACACTGAAGCTTTCTTT
>TRBD1|TRBJ2-7|-|13|TRBV19
CASTSGQGYEQYF
TGTGCCAGTACCTCGGGACAGGGGTACGAGCAGTACTTC
>-|TRBJ1-4|-|14|TRBV3-1/TRBV3-2
CASSQGVQVEKLFF
TGTGCCAGCAGCCAAGGGGTTCAGGTCGAAAAACTGTTTTTT
>-|TRBJ1-4|-|12|TRBV15
CATSREGPRMFF
TGTGCCACCAGCAGGGAGGGGCCCCGGATGTTTTTT
>TRBD2|TRBJ2-1|once|13|TRBV5-1
CASNALAGGEQFF
TGCGCCAGCAACGCGCTAGCGGGGGGAGAGCAGTTCTTC
>-|TRBJ2-3|-|14|TRBV7-9
CASSHRDNPDTQYF
TGTGCCAGCAGCCACCGGGACAACCCAGATACGCAGTATTTT
>TRBD1|TRBJ1-2|-|15|TRBV30
CAWSVRDRGQIGYTF
TGTGCCTGGAGTGTCCGGGACAGGGGGCAAATTGGCTACACCTTC
>-|TRBJ1-6|few|17|TRBV2
CASKGRGQGPYNSPLHF
TGTGCCAGCAAGGGTAGGGGACAAGGCCCCTATAATTCACCCCTCCACTTT
>-|TRBJ2-5|-|14|TRBV5-1
CASSFGSVQETQYF
TGCGCCAGCAGCTTCGGTAGCGTGCAAGAGACCCAGTACTTC
>-|TRBJ2-7|few|13|TRBV7-9
CASSLGAGGEQYF
TGTGCCAGCAGCTTAGGGGCCGGGGGCGAGCAGTACTTC
>-|TRBJ1-6|-|13|TRBV9
CAGHGTSDSPLHF
TGTGCCGGACACGGGACATCGGATTCACCCCTCCACTTT
>-|TRBJ2-3|-|15|TRBV3-1/TRBV3-2
CASSQDSYPTDTQYF
TGTGCCAGCAGCCAAGATAGTTACCCCACAGATACGCAGTATTTT
>TRBD2|TRBJ2-5|-|16|TRBV7-3
CASSPSGAGGHETQYF
TGTGCCAGCAGCCCCTCCGGTGCGGGGGGGCATGAGACCCAGTACTTC
>-|TRBJ1-3|-|13|TRBV10-3
CAIFTGLGNTIYF
TGTGCCATCTTTACAGGGCTTGGAAACACCATATATTTT
>-|TRBJ2-7|-|14|TRBV27
CASNSRGVSYEQYF
TGTGCCAGCAACTCTCGCGGGGTCTCCTACGAGCAGTACTTC
>-|TRBJ2-5|-|15|TRBV3-1/TRBV3-2
CASSKESRGRETQYF
TGTGCCAGCAGCAAAGAGTCCAGGGGGAGGGAGACCCAGTACTTC
>-|TRBJ2-5|-|15|TRBV10-1
CASSDKTGFQETQYF
TGCGCCAGCAGTGATAAAACAGGTTTCCAAGAGACCCAGTACTTC
>TRBD1|TRBJ1-2|once|12|TRBV28
CASRGTGVGYTF
TGTGCCAGCAGGGGGACAGGGGTAGGCTACACCTTC
>-|TRBJ2-3|-|11|TRBV20-1
CSASSADTQYF
TGCAGTGCTAGTTCCGCAGATACGCAGTATTTT